Ten or more counts support the clone carrying this T cell receptor (beta chain). Its antigen is still unknown. The V end was cut by 4 bases, the J end by 1 base, with 11 bases between. The CDR3 is made up of 14 amino acids. In germline, CDR1 is SGHNT, CDR2 YYREEE (reference sequence). The entry originates in a study of tumor and adjacent non-tumor tissue in lung cancer. General observations from the study: In normal lung, the top 100 clones were significantly more dominant than in tumor. TCR diversity was significantly greater in tumor than normal lung tissue.

TCRbeta libraries were built with three rounds of nested PCR, modified from ARM-PCR. In TCRdb, the multiplex PCR reads were re-called with MiXCR into one record per CDR3 protein. The sample has 120,000 to 150,000 distinct CDR3 sequences; around 65% are singletons. This sample's RNA came from whole unsorted tissue. Source material: lung tumor tissue. The V call is TRBV5-4, the J call TRBJ2-5; D unclear. This clonotype was sampled from a man in his 60s with small cell lung cancer. The CDR3, as DNA: TGTGCCAGCAGCCTGGAGTTTTTCCAAGAGACCCAGTACTTC. Its protein product is CASSLEFFQETQYF.